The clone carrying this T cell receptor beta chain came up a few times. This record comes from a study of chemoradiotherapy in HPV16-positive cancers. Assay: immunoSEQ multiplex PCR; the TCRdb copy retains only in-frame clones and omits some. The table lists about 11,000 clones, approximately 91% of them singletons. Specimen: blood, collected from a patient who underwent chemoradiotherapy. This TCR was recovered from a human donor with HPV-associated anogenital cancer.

Here the CDR3 reads CASSPRDFQYEQYF. CDR3 bases: TGTGCCAGCAGCCCCCGGGACTTCCAGTACGAGCAGTACTTC. This chain links TRBV9 with TRBJ2-7, with D possibly matching TRBD2 (6 bases). V was trimmed by 4 bases and J by 4 bases, leaving 15 bases between them. Germline CDR1 reads SGDLS; CDR2 reads YYNGEE. The CDR3 totals 14 residues.